The present entry profiles one T cell receptor (beta chain) with its context. Its antigen is currently unknown. This sample stems from a study of molecular identifiers for immune sequencing clone quantification. Germline CDR1 KGHSH, CDR2 LQKENI. CDR3 length: 17 residues. With 0 bases removed from V and 5 bases from J, the gap between germline ends came to 18 bases. TCRdb processed the PCR reads anew with MiXCR; each CDR3 protein has one entry. The table includes a few hundred thousand distinct CDR3 sequences, roughly a quarter detected once. RNA fractions of 10%, 30% or 50% and 20,000 to 1,000,000 sorted cells were the source of naive CD8 libraries. Naive CD8 T cells underwent sorting with the CD8+CD4-CCR7+CD45RA+ definition. General study points: Spiked Jurkat TCR RNA from one cell was reportedly detectable among some 1 million naive cells.

The TCR comes from a human donor in good health. Some libraries in this study had Jurkat cell RNA spiked in. Source material: naive CD8+ T cells from blood, with Jurkat cell RNA spiked in. As to subset: FACS-sorted CD8+CD4-CCR7+CD45RA+ naive T cells. V and J are TRBV18 and TRBJ2-3, with a possible D match to TRBD2 (7 bases). The CDR3 sequence: CASSPPIAGAWEDTQYF. CDR3 in DNA: TGTGCCAGCTCACCACCGATCGCGGGGGCCTGGGAAGATACGCAGTATTTT.